Each of the 16 T cell receptor beta chains below was sequenced from the same sample in a study of blood T cell repertoires in COVID-19. The assay was immunoSEQ multiplex PCR, and TCRdb's table has in-frame clones only and misses some. This sample has about 210,000 clones, with roughly nine tenths found just once. The source material was peripheral blood. Receptors were obtained from a man in his sixties or seventies with acute or convalescent COVID-19.

The chain uses TRBV7-3 and TRBJ2-1; 9 bases are shared with TRBD1. CDR1 SGHTA and CDR2 FQGTGA come from the germline V gene. The CDR3 sequence is 16 residues long. V shed 4 bases and J 8 bases; nucleotides not matched to a gene: 12. CDR3 nucleotides: TGTGCCAGCAGCTCCTTAGGGCGGACAGGGGACGATGAGCAGTTCTTC. Amino acids: CASSSLGRTGDDEQFF.

This chain connects TRBV30 to TRBJ2-7; tentative D call: TRBD1 (5 bases). The V gene lost 0 bases and the J gene lost 6 bases, with 15 bases spanning the gap. In germline, CDR1 is GTSNPN, CDR2 SVGIG (reference sequence). CDR3 length equals 14 residues. The CDR3: CAWSVPRVRREQYF. CDR3 sequence (DNA): TGTGCCTGGAGTGTACCCAGGGTCCGTCGCGAGCAGTACTTC. Complete variable domain (other parts from reference TRBV30 and TRBJ2-7): SQTIHQWPATLVQPVGSPLSLECTVEGTSNPNLYWYRQAAGRGLQLLFYSVGIGQISSEVPQNLSASRPQDRQFILSSKKLLLSDSGFYLCAWSVPRVRREQYFGPGTRLTVT.

The CDR3 region is CASRATGSTYEQYF. The CDR3 coding sequence is TGTGCCAGCAGAGCGACAGGGAGTACTTACGAGCAGTACTTC. The chain joins TRBV5-6 to TRBJ2-7; TRBD1 matches at 7 bases. J gave up 4 bases and V 5 bases, and 9 bases lay outside the gene matches. In germline, CDR1 is SGHDT, CDR2 YYEEEE. CDR3 size: 14 residues.

This chain uses TRBV3-1 (or the pseudogene TRBV3-2) with TRBJ2-1, with 10 nucleotides matching TRBD2. The CDR3 consists of 18 residues. V lost 3 bases, J lost 0 bases, and 8 bases stayed unmatched. Germline CDR1 LGHDT, CDR2 YNNKEL (reference sequence). The chain's CDR3 is CASSQTGTSAVSYNEQFF. CDR3 DNA: TGTGCCAGCAGCCAGACGGGGACTAGCGCTGTCTCCTACAATGAGCAGTTCTTC.

J is TRBJ2-5 and V is TRBV25-1; no clear D. Germline-derived CDR1 and CDR2 are MGHDK and SYGVNS. This CDR3 has 13 residues. Trimming took off 2 bases at V and 5 bases at J, with 9 bases between the two ends. The CDR3 coding sequence is TGTGCCAGCAGTGAACCCCCACGGGAGACCCAGTACTTC. Its protein product is CASSEPPRETQYF.

CDR3 in amino acids: CASSWDRGRQPQHF. DNA of the CDR3: TGTGCCAGCAGCTGGGACAGGGGGCGGCAGCCCCAGCATTTT. The chain couples TRBV11-2 to TRBJ1-5; the match to TRBD1 covers 12 bases. This CDR3 has 14 residues. From germline, CDR1 is SGHAT and CDR2 FQNNGV. V gave up 4 bases and J gave up 7 bases; unmatched junction bases: 2. The whole variable domain, filled in from reference TRBV11-2 and TRBJ1-5, reads EAGVAQSPRYKIIEKRQSVAFWCNPISGHATLYWYQQILGQGPKLLIQFQNNGVVDDSQLPKDRFSAERLKGVDSTLKIQPAKLEDSAVYLCASSWDRGRQPQHFGDGTRLSIL.

This chain uses TRBV6-1 with TRBJ1-3; D gene ambiguous. Trimming took off 3 bases at V and 0 bases at J, with 12 bases between the two ends. The germline V gene encodes CDR1 MNHNS and CDR2 SASEGT. The CDR3 length is 16 residues. The CDR3 DNA sequence: TGTGCCAGCAGTGAGAGGAGGGAGCTCTCTGGAAACACCATATATTTT. This codes for CASSERRELSGNTIYF.

This sequence joins TRBV29-1 and TRBJ2-1; 12 bases are a match to TRBD2. Germline loops: CDR1 SQVTM, CDR2 ANQGSEA. The CDR3 is 15 amino acids. V trimming: 4 bases; J trimming: 13 bases; junction bases outside the gene matches: 14. This chain's CDR3 is CSVASASGRGASQFF. The CDR3, as DNA: TGCAGCGTTGCATCGGCTAGCGGGAGGGGGGCCTCACAGTTCTTC.

The rearrangement links TRBV5-4 to TRBJ1-2; the D is unclear. The CDR3 length is 14 residues. Germline values: CDR1 SGHNT, CDR2 YYREEE (reference sequence). V was cut by 3 bases and J by 4 bases, with 13 bases left in between. The CDR3 spells CASSSGLEVYGYTF. The CDR3 nucleotides are TGTGCCAGCAGCTCCGGCTTGGAGGTCTATGGCTACACCTTC. Using reference TRBV5-4 and TRBJ1-2 for the parts outside the CDR3, the full variable domain is ETGVTQSPTHLIKTRGQQVTLRCSSQSGHNTVSWYQQALGQGPQFIFQYYREEENGRGNFPPRFSGLQFPNYSSELNVNALELDDSALYLCASSSGLEVYGYTFGSGTRLTVV.

The chain uses TRBV28 and TRBJ2-1; 7 bases agree with TRBD2. The CDR3 loop spans 15 amino acids. The germline V gene encodes CDR1 MDHEN and CDR2 SYDVKM. With 2 bases clipped from V and 4 bases from J, the junction kept 5 bases outside the gene matches. CDR3 sequence: CASSLRRDYYNEQFF. CDR3 DNA: TGTGCCAGCAGTTTACGCAGGGACTATTACAATGAGCAGTTCTTC.

The chain uses TRBV27 and TRBJ2-3, with D tentatively TRBD2 (6 bases). Per germline, CDR1 MNHEY and CDR2 SMNVEV (reference sequence). V was trimmed by 3 bases and J by 4 bases, leaving 14 bases between them. The CDR3 loop spans 15 amino acids. CDR3 residues: CASSFSTGSPDTQYF. The CDR3 DNA follows: TGTGCCAGCAGTTTCTCAACCGGGAGCCCAGATACGCAGTATTTT.

The J gene is TRBJ1-5, the V gene TRBV3-1 (or the pseudogene TRBV3-2); TRBD1 aligns across 7 bases. Germline V gene data show CDR1 as LGHDT and CDR2 as YNNKEL (reference sequence). V lost 1 base to trimming and J lost 3 bases; unmatched junction nucleotides: 3. This CDR3 region has 15 residues. The CDR3 nucleotides read TGTGCCAGCAGCCAAGGGACAGGTTACAATCAGCCCCAGCATTTT. It is translated as CASSQGTGYNQPQHF.

The sample holds one count of this clone. The gene calls are TRBV19 and TRBJ1-6, with D possibly being TRBD1 (6 bases). The CDR3 is 15 residues long. Trimming removed 4 bases at V and 7 bases at J, with 14 bases between. Looked up from germline, CDR1 is LNHDA and CDR2 is SQIVND (reference sequence). The CDR3 loop reads CASSSLSGGNSPLHF. CDR3 in DNA: TGTGCCAGTAGTAGTCTGTCGGGGGGCAATTCACCCCTCCACTTT.

The chain uses TRBV5-1 and TRBJ2-1; TRBD2 matches at 8 bases. This CDR3 has 16 amino acids. The germline CDR1 and CDR2 sequences are SGHRS and YFSETQ. V was pared by 5 bases and J by 8 bases, with 15 bases of the junction left unmatched. The chain's CDR3 is CASRLRPGGRSDEQFF. Written as DNA, the CDR3 is TGCGCCAGCAGACTCCGCCCGGGCGGGAGGTCTGATGAGCAGTTCTTC.

The V call is TRBV7-3, the J call TRBJ1-2, with a weak D call TRBD1 (5 bases). Germline V gives CDR1 SGHTA, CDR2 FQGTGA. V shed 5 bases and J shed 8 bases, with 18 bases lying between them. The CDR3 has 14 residues. Here the CDR3 DNA reads TGTGCCAGCAGCCCGGGACCCGGGGGTAGAGGCTACACCTTC. Its protein is CASSPGPGGRGYTF.

Notes on this clone: This sample includes further DNA sequences coding for the same CDR3. V is TRBV27 and J is TRBJ2-1; TRBD2 agrees at 7 bases. CDR3 length: 17 residues. The ends lost 5 bases at V and 0 bases at J; junction bases unmatched: 10. Germline V gives CDR1 MNHEY, CDR2 SMNVEV (reference sequence). The CDR3 sequence is CASSPRPGGSSYNEQFF. The CDR3 DNA reads TGTGCCAGCAGTCCCCGCCCGGGCGGGAGCTCCTACAATGAGCAGTTCTTC.